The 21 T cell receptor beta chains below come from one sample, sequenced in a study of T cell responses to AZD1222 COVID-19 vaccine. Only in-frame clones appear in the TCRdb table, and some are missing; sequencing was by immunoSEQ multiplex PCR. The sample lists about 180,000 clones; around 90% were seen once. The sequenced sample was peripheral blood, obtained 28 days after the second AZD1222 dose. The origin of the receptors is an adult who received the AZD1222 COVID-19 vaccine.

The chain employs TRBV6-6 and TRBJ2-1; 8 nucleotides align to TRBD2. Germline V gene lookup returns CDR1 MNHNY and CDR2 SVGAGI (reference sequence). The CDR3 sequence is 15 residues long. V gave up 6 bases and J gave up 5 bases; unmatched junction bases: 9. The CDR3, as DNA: TGTGCCAGCAGGAACGGGGGGGACCTCCACAATGAGCAGTTCTTC. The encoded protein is CASRNGGDLHNEQFF.

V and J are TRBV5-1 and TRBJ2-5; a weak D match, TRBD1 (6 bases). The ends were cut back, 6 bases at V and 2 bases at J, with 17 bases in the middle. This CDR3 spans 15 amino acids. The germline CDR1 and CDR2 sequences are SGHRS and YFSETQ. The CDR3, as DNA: TGCGCCAGCACATACACCACAGGGTCGCAAGAGACCCAGTACTTC. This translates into CASTYTTGSQETQYF. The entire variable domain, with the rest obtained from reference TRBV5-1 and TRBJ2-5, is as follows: KAGVTQTPRYLIKTRGQQVTLSCSPISGHRSVSWYQQTPGQGLQFLFEYFSETQRNKGNFPGRFSGRQFSNSRSEMNVSTLELGDSALYLCASTYTTGSQETQYFGPGTRLLVL.

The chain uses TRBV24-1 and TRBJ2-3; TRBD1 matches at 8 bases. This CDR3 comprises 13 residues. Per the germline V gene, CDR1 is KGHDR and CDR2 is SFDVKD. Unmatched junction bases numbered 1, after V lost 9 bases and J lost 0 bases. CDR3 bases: TGTGCCACCGGACAGGGCAGCACAGATACGCAGTATTTT. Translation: CATGQGSTDTQYF.

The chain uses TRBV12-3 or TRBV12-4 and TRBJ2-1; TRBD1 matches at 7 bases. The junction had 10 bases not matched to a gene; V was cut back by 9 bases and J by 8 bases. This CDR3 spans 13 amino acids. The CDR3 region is CASRDSGRDEQFF. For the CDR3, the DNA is TGTGCCAGTAGGGACAGCGGCAGGGATGAGCAGTTCTTC.

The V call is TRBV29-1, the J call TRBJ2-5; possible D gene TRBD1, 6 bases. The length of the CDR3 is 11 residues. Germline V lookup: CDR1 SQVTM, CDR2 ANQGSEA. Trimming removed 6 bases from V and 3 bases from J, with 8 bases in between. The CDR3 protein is CSVRTEETQYF. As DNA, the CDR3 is TGCAGCGTCAGGACAGAAGAGACCCAGTACTTC. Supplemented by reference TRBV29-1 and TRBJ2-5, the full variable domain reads SAVISQKPSRDICQRGTSLTIQCQVDSQVTMMFWYRQQPGQSLTLIATANQGSEATYESGFVIDKFPISRPNLTFSTLTVSNMSPEDSSIYLCSVRTEETQYFGPGTRLLVL.

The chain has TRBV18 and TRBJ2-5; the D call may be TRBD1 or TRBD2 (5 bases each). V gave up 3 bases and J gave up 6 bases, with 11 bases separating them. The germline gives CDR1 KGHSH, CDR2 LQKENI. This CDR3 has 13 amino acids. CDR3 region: CASSPGVGKTQYF. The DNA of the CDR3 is TGTGCCAGCTCACCGGGGGTCGGGAAGACCCAGTACTTC.

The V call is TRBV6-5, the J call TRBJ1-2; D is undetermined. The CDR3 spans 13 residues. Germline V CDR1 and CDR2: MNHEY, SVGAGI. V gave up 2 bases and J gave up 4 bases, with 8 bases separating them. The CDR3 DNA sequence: TGTGCCAGCAGTTACCCAGAAACCTATGGCTACACCTTC. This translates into CASSYPETYGYTF.

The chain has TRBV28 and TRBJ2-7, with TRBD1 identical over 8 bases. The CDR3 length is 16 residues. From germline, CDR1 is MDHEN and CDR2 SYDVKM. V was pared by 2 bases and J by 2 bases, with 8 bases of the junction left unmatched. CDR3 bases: TGTGCCAGCAGTTTACCACAGGGGGTTCTCACCTACGAGCAGTACTTC. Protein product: CASSLPQGVLTYEQYF.

Written as DNA, the CDR3 is TGCAGCGTTGAAGTCACAGATACGCAGTATTTT. Translation gives CSVEVTDTQYF. This sequence joins TRBV29-1 and TRBJ2-3; D is undetermined. CDR3 size: 11 residues. From germline, CDR1 is SQVTM and CDR2 ANQGSEA. Trimming shortened V by 1 base and J by 2 bases, and 1 base separated the two germline ends.

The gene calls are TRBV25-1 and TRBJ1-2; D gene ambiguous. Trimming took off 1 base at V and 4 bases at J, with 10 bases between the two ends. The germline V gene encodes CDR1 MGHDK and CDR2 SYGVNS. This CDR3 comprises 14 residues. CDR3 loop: CASSEFGPPYGYTF. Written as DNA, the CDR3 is TGTGCCAGCAGTGAATTCGGTCCACCCTATGGCTACACCTTC.

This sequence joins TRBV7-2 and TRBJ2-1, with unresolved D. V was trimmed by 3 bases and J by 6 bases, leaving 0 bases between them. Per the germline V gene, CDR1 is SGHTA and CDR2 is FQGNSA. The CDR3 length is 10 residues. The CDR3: CASSFNEQFF. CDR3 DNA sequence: TGTGCCAGCAGCTTCAATGAGCAGTTCTTC.

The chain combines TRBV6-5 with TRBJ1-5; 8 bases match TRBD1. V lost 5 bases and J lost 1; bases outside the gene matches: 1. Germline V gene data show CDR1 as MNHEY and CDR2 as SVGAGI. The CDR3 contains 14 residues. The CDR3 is CASSRDRSNQPQHF. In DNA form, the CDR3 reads TGTGCCAGCAGTCGGGACAGGAGCAATCAGCCCCAGCATTTT.

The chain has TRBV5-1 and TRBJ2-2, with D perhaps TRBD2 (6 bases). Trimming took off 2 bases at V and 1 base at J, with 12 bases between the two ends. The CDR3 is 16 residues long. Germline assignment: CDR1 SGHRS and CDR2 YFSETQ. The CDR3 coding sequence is TGCGCCAGCAGCTTTGACGGGGGAGTGAACACCGGGGAGCTGTTTTTT. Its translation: CASSFDGGVNTGELFF.

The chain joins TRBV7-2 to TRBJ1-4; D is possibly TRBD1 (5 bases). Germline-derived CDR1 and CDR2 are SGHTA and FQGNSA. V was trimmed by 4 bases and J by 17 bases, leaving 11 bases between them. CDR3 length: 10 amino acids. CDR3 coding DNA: TGTGCCAGCAGCTCGCGGGGACCTTTTTTT. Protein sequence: CASSSRGPFF.

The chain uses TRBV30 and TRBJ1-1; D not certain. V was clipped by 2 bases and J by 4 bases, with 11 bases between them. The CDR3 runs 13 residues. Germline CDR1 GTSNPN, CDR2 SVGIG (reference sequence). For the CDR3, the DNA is TGTGCCTGGAGTAAGCCTACGTTCACTGAAGCTTTCTTT. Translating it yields CAWSKPTFTEAFF.

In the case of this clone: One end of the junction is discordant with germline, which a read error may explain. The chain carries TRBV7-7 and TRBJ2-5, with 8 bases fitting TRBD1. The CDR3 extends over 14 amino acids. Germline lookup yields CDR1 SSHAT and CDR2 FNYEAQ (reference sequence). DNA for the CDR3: TGTGCTAGCAGCCCGGACAGGGTAGGGGAGACCCAGTACTTC. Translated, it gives CASSPDRVGETQYF.

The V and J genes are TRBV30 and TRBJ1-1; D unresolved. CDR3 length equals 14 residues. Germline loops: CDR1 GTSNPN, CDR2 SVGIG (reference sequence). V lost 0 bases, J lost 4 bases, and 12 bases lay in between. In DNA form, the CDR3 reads TGTGCCTGGAGTGTACACGGATACGGCACTGAAGCTTTCTTT. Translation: CAWSVHGYGTEAFF.

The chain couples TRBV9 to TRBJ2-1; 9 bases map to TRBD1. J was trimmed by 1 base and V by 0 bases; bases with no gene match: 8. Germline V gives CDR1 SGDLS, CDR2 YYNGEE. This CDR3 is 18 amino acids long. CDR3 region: CASSVGSAGQGSYNEQFF. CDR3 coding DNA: TGTGCCAGCAGCGTAGGTTCTGCGGGACAGGGATCCTACAATGAGCAGTTCTTC.

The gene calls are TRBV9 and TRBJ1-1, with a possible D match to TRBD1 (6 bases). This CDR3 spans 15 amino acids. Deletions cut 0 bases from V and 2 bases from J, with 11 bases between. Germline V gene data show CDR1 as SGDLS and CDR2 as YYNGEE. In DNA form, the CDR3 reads TGTGCCAGCAGCGTAGTCTCAGGGGCCAACACTGAAGCTTTCTTT. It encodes CASSVVSGANTEAFF.

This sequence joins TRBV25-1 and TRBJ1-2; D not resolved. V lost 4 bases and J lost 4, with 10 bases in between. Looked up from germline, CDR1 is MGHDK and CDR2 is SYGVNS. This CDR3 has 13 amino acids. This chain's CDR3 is CASSVPGTYGYTF. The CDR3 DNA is TGTGCCAGCAGTGTCCCGGGAACCTATGGCTACACCTTC.

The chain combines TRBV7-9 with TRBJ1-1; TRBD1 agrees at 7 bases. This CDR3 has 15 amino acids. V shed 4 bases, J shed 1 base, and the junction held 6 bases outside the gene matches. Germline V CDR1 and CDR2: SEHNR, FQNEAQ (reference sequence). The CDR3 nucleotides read TGTGCCAGCAGCTCTATGACAGGGCCGAACACTGAAGCTTTCTTT. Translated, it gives CASSSMTGPNTEAFF. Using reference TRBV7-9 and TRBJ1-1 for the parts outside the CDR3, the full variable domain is DTGVSQNPRHKITKRGQNVTFRCDPISEHNRLYWYRQTLGQGPEFLTYFQNEAQLEKSRLLSDRFSAERPKGSFSTLEIQRTEQGDSAMYLCASSSMTGPNTEAFFGQGTRLTVV.